The source of this T cell receptor (beta chain) is a study of blood T cell repertoires in COVID-19. Study-wide context: The United States, Italy and Spain supplied acute and convalescent COVID-19 samples. PBMCs, B-cell-depleted T cells, or T cells were the source of the cDNA or gDNA that made up the material.

Authors' analysis steps: Using reference gene primer amplification, nucleated cell counts were estimated. Profiling relied on immunoSEQ multiplex PCR, and the TCRdb table lists in-frame clones only, not all of them. D and trimming were read from the DNA, whereas the V and J calls and clone size are those reported in that table. The sample carries some 100,000 clones, approximately 90% recorded once. There are 16 residues in the CDR3. Trimming stripped 0 bases from V and 1 base from J, with 13 bases between. Germline V gene data show CDR1 as SGHKS and CDR2 as YYEKEE (reference sequence). The sequence came from an elderly woman with active COVID-19. The V call is TRBV5-5, the J call TRBJ1-2, with D possibly matching TRBD1 (5 bases). The sample was peripheral blood. CDR3 DNA sequence: TGTGCCAGCAGCTTGGTAGGCGGGACGGTTAACTATGGCTACACCTTC. Amino acids: CASSLVGGTVNYGYTF. The complete variable domain, with remaining parts taken from reference TRBV5-5 and TRBJ1-2, reads DAGVTQSPTHLIKTRGQQVTLRCSPISGHKSVSWYQQVLGQGPQFIFQYYEKEERGRGNFPDRFSARQFPNYSSELNVNALLLGDSALYLCASSLVGGTVNYGYTFGSGTRLTVV.